One sample yielded the 13 T cell receptor beta chains listed below, sequenced in a study of T cell responses to AZD1222 COVID-19 vaccine. Profiling relied on immunoSEQ multiplex PCR, and the TCRdb table lists in-frame clones only, not all of them. The repertoire consists of roughly 150,000 clones, with just over 90% occurring once and the leading ten covering 1% to 1.5%. The starting material was peripheral blood, obtained 28 days after the second AZD1222 dose. The receptors shown here come from an adult who received the AZD1222 COVID-19 vaccine.

Comments on this clone: The junction shows a germline mismatch at one end, possibly a read error. CDR3 loop: CASRSYGGLRTDF. The CDR3 region has the DNA TGTGCCAGCCGCTCCTACGGGGGTCTCCGGACGGATTTT. The V call is TRBV6-5, the J call TRBJ2-3; perhaps TRBD2 as D (6 bases). The CDR3 consists of 13 residues. Germline V gene data show CDR1 as MNHEY and CDR2 as SVGAGI.

The chain recombines TRBV11-2 with TRBJ2-7; no clear D. Trimming pared 3 bases from V and 0 bases from J, leaving 9 bases between. Germline lookup yields CDR1 SGHAT and CDR2 FQNNGV. The CDR3 runs 14 residues. The CDR3 nucleotides are TGTGCCAGCAGCTTGAGGTCCCTCTCCTACGAGCAGTACTTC. Encoded protein: CASSLRSLSYEQYF.

V is TRBV18 and J is TRBJ2-5, with TRBD2 matching over 7 bases. V gave up 2 bases and J gave up 2 bases; unmatched junction bases: 2. The CDR3 runs to 14 residues. Germline V gives CDR1 KGHSH, CDR2 LQKENI. CDR3 sequence reads: CASSPTSDQETQYF. The CDR3 coding sequence is TGTGCCAGCTCACCAACTAGCGATCAAGAGACCCAGTACTTC.

The rearrangement links TRBV7-6 to TRBJ1-1; 7 nucleotides align to TRBD1. Trimming cost V 6 bases and J 0 bases; bases outside gene matches: 4. CDR1 and CDR2 (germline): SGHVS, FNYEAQ. The CDR3 runs 14 residues. CDR3 coding DNA: TGTGCCAGCAGGCCCGGGACAGTGAACACTGAAGCTTTCTTT. Residues: CASRPGTVNTEAFF. The entire variable domain, with the rest obtained from reference TRBV7-6 and TRBJ1-1, is as follows: GAGVSQSPRYKVTKRGQDVALRCDPISGHVSLYWYRQALGQGPEFLTYFNYEAQQDKSGLPNDRFSAERPEGSISTLTIQRTEQRDSAMYRCASRPGTVNTEAFFGQGTRLTVV.

This rearrangement joins TRBV7-9 to TRBJ1-1; perhaps TRBD1 as D (6 bases). V was pared by 7 bases and J by 1 base, with 10 bases between. The CDR3 has 13 residues. The germline V gene encodes CDR1 SEHNR and CDR2 FQNEAQ (reference sequence). CDR3 sequence: CASTLTGNTEAFF. For the CDR3, the DNA is TGTGCCAGCACCCTGACAGGGAACACTGAAGCTTTCTTT.

The rearrangement joins TRBV2 to TRBJ1-1; the D is unclear. CDR1 is SNHLY, CDR2 FYNNEI, per germline. The CDR3 covers 15 residues. V lost 2 bases and J 0 bases, leaving 10 bases between the germline ends. This CDR3 reads CASSENGGLNTEAFF. The DNA for the CDR3 is TGTGCCAGCAGTGAAAACGGCGGATTGAACACTGAAGCTTTCTTT.

The count of this clone is one. This sequence joins TRBV27 and TRBJ2-2, with D perhaps matching TRBD1 (5 bases). Trimming pared 3 bases from V and 1 base from J, leaving 9 bases between. Looked up from germline, CDR1 is MNHEY and CDR2 is SMNVEV (reference sequence). CDR3 size: 15 residues. CDR3 region: CASSFSRVNTGELFF. In DNA form, the CDR3 reads TGTGCCAGCAGTTTTAGCAGGGTGAACACCGGGGAGCTGTTTTTT.

There are a few counts of this clone. The chain links TRBV19 to TRBJ2-7; 9 positions agree with TRBD2. Germline values: CDR1 LNHDA, CDR2 SQIVND (reference sequence). The CDR3 runs to 13 residues. V dropped 5 bases and J dropped 3; count of bases not matched to a gene: 2. CDR3 loop: CASSGLASYEQYF. The CDR3 bases are TGTGCCAGTAGTGGACTAGCGAGCTACGAGCAGTACTTC. The entire variable domain, with the rest obtained from reference TRBV19 and TRBJ2-7, is as follows: DGGITQSPKYLFRKEGQNVTLSCEQNLNHDAMYWYRQDPGQGLRLIYYSQIVNDFQKGDIAEGYSVSREKKESFPLTVTSAQKNPTAFYLCASSGLASYEQYFGPGTRLTVT.

The chain couples TRBV7-2 to TRBJ2-7; 10 bases are shared with TRBD1. The CDR3 is made up of 15 amino acids. Trimming took 6 bases from V and 5 from J; bases not matched to a gene: 10. CDR1 and CDR2 (germline): SGHTA, FQGNSA. CDR3 region: CASSARQGARNEQYF. CDR3 sequence (DNA): TGTGCCAGCAGTGCGAGACAGGGGGCTCGCAACGAGCAGTACTTC.

The rearrangement uses TRBV12-5 and TRBJ2-7; 12 bases line up with TRBD2. Unmatched junction bases numbered 10, after V lost 0 bases and J lost 4 bases. The germline gives CDR1 LGHNT, CDR2 FRNRAP. There are 18 residues in the CDR3. CDR3 nucleotides: TGTGCTAGTGGTTTGGTACCTAGCGGGGGGGCCGGGGTTTACGAGCAGTACTTC. Protein product: CASGLVPSGGAGVYEQYF.

The J gene is TRBJ2-1, the V gene TRBV11-3, with D perhaps matching TRBD1 or TRBD2 (5 bases each). Trimming took off 4 bases at V and 7 bases at J, with 17 bases between the two ends. CDR1 and CDR2 (germline): SGHNT, YENEEA. The CDR3 is made up of 15 amino acids. This CDR3 reads CASSYWDGSSNEQFF. Written as DNA, the CDR3 is TGTGCCAGCAGCTATTGGGACGGTAGTTCGAATGAGCAGTTCTTC.

The gene calls are TRBV2 and TRBJ2-7; TRBD2 agrees at 10 bases. With V trimmed by 4 bases and J by 0 bases, 3 bases remained unmatched. This CDR3 contains 15 residues. The germline V gene encodes CDR1 SNHLY and CDR2 FYNNEI. The CDR3 sequence: CASSGLAGASYEQYF. CDR3 in DNA: TGTGCCAGCAGTGGGCTAGCGGGGGCCTCCTACGAGCAGTACTTC.

The chain links TRBV4-1 to TRBJ1-3, with D unclear. The CDR3 loop spans 14 amino acids. V was trimmed by 4 bases and J by 3 bases, leaving 10 bases between them. Germline loops: CDR1 MGHRA, CDR2 YSYEKL. The CDR3 DNA sequence: TGCGCCAGCAGCCCCGGGTTATTTGGAAACACCATATATTTT. It codes for CASSPGLFGNTIYF.